This T cell receptor beta chain was sequenced during a study of T cells expressing NK-cell markers (dated by TCRdb to the early 2020s). For context, the study as a whole: In sorted CD3+CD56+NKG2C+, CD3+CD56+NKG2C- and CD3+CD56-NKG2C+ T-cell subsets from 8 or 9 donors, TCR beta-chain repertoires were profiled. Sequencing of the libraries produced 2 x 150 bp reads on Illumina HiSeq 2000/2500, MiSeq or NextSeq. Of the eight sequenced donors, seven were found to be HCMV-seropositive and one was found to be HCMV-seronegative. Randomly selected healthy volunteers, three men and five women, were used as the eight sequenced donors.

General findings and caveats noted by the study authors: Those dominant clonotypes were again the most abundant among CD3+CD56-NKG2C+ cells in a handful of donors, at roughly 25-60.1%. Whether the expanded NKG2C-expressing T cell clones were specific for HCMV antigens was left unclear. In more than 5 donors, the dominant CD3+CD56+NKG2C+ clonotypes were found to rank among the top 10 CD8+ clonotypes and to make up about 1.0-7.5% of CD8+ T cells.

For this clonotype: This clone's antigen is unknown.

Reads for this sample came from an Illumina HiSeq 2000. TCR beta cDNA libraries were made by 5'RACE template switching that added a universal primer site and unique molecular identifiers. Synthesis of cDNA was primed from the TCR beta constant segment and was followed by two consecutive PCR amplification steps. The authors' pipeline ran thus. Reads were demultiplexed and grouped by UMI with MIGEC, and clonotypes were assembled and quantified with MiTCR. To exclude erroneous sequences, only TCR cDNA sequences supported by at least two reads were retained. The tcR package was used for downstream repertoire analysis, with clonotypes matched between fractions based on CDR3 nucleotide sequence plus V segment. VDJmatch was used to annotate antigen specificity against VDJdb, with one amino acid substitution in CDR3 permitted. One entry per CDR3 protein sequence results from the TCRdb reprocessing of the reads, with DNA left out. These V and J calls derive from TCRdb rather than the authors' analysis. For this sample, the table gives 300,000 to 450,000 distinct CDR3 sequences. The ten most abundant clones make up under 6.5% of the sample.

HCMV serostatus was determined by detecting HCMV-specific IgG in serum with a commercial ELISA kit. Ficoll density gradient centrifugation was used to isolate peripheral blood mononuclear cells from blood. From cysteine to phenylalanine, the CDR3 is 14 amino acids long. No DNA was logged. The CDR1 and CDR2 encoded by the germline V gene are SNHLY and FYNNEI. This TCR was recovered from a man between 18 and 69 years old in good health. Sequenced: blood T cells: a sorted CD56 or NKG2C T cell subset, CD4+ or CD8+ T cells, or bulk PBMC T cells (not recorded which). Here the chain combines TRBV2 and TRBJ1-2; TCRdb picks TRBD1, but there is no DNA to check that call. The CDR3 reads CASSSGQTQYGYTF.